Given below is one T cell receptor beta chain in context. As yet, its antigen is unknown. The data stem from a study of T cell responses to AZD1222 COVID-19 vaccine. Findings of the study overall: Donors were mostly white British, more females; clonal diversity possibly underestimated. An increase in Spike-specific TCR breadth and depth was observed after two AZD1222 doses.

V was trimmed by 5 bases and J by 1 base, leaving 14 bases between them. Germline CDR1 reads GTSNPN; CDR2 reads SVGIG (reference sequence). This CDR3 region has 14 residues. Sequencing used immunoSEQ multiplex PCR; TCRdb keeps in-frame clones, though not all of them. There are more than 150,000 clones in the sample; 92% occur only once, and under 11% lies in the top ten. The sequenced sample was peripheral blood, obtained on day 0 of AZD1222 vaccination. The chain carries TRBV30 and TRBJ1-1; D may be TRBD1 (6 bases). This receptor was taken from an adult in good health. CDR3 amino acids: CAWSWPGENTEAFF. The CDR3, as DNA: TGTGCCTGGTCCTGGCCAGGGGAGAACACTGAAGCTTTCTTT.